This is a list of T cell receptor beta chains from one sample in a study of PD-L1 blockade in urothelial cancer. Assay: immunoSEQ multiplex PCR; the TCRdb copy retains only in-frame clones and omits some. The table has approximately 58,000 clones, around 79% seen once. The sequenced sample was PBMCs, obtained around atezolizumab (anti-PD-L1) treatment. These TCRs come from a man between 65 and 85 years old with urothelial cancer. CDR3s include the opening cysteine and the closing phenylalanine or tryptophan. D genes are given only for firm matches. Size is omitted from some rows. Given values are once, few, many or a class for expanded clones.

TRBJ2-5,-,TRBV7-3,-,TGTGCCAGCAGCTTAACCCCAGGGGACCAAGAGACCCAGTACTTC,CASSLTPGDQETQYF
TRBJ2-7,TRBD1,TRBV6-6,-,TGTGCCAGCAGTTGGACGACAGGGACAACCTACGAGCAGTACTTC,CASSWTTGTTYEQYF
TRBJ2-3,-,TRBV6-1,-,TGTGCCAGCACCGGATGGACAGGAGGGACAGATACGCAGTATTTT,CASTGWTGGTDTQYF
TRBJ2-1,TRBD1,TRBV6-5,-,TGTGCCAGACTTCGAATCCGGGACAGTTATGAGCAGTTCTTC,CARLRIRDSYEQFF
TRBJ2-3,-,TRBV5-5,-,TGTGCCAGCAGCTTCCCCCCGGGTGGAGCGGCTCATGATACGCAGTATTTT,CASSFPPGGAAHDTQYF
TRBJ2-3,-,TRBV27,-,TGTGCCAGCCGTGGAGGGACCGAGAACACAGATACGCAGTATTTT,CASRGGTENTDTQYF
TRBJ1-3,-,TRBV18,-,TGTGCCAGCTCAGAAGGGGTCGGAAACACCATATATTTT,CASSEGVGNTIYF
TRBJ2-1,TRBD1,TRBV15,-,TGTGCCACCAGCAGAGATTATGGTGACAGGGCAAACAATGAGCAGTTCTTC,CATSRDYGDRANNEQFF
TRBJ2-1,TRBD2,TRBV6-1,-,TGTGCCAGCACTACGACTAGCGCCGGCCCTCGGTTCTTC,CASTTTSAGPRFF
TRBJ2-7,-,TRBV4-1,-,TGCGCCAGCAGCCCCGGGACTTGGAGCTCCTACGAGCAGTACTTC,CASSPGTWSSYEQYF
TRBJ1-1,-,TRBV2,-,TGTGCCAGCACGCGGCTTATGAACACTGAAGCTTTCTTT,CASTRLMNTEAFF
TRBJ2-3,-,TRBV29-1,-,TGCAGCGTTGGGGGCGCCGATACGCAGTATTTT,CSVGGADTQYF
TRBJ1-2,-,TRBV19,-,TGTGCCAGTAGTATAGCCGGGGAGGGGAACTATGGCTACACCTTC,CASSIAGEGNYGYTF
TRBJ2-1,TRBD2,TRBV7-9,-,TGTGCCAGCAGCAAAGGACTAGCGGGAATATACAATGAGCAGTTCTTC,CASSKGLAGIYNEQFF
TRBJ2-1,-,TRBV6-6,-,TGTGCCAGCAGCCCTCGCTACAATGAGCAGTTCTTC,CASSPRYNEQFF
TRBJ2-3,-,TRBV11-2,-,TGTGCCAGCAGCTTCACAGGGCTCACAGATACGCAGTATTTT,CASSFTGLTDTQYF
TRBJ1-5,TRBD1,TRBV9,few,TGTGCCAGCAGCCCAGGAGGGGGCGGGCAGCCCCAGCATTTT,CASSPGGGGQPQHF
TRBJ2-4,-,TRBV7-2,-,TGTGCCAGCAGCAACGGACAGATTAAAAACATTCAGTACTTC,CASSNGQIKNIQYF
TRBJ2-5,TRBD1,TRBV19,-,TGTGCCAGTAGTCCGGGACAGGCCCCCCAAGAGACCCAGTACTTC,CASSPGQAPQETQYF
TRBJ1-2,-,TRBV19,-,TGTGCCAGTAGTATACCCGGGGATTACTATGGCTACACCTTC,CASSIPGDYYGYTF
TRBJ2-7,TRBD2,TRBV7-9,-,TGTGCCAGCAGCTCCGGGACTAGCGGCTACGAGCAGTACTTC,CASSSGTSGYEQYF
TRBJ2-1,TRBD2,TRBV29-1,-,TGCAGCGTTACTCTGGCGAGCGGGAGGAGGGCCTACAATGAGCAGTTCTTC,CSVTLASGRRAYNEQFF
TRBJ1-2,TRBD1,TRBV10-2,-,TGCGCCAGCAGTGAGTCCCGGGTCTTGGGGGACAGGAAGAACTATGGCTACACCTTC,CASSESRVLGDRKNYGYTF
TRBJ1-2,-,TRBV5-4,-,TGTGCCAGCAGCTTGGATAGCTATGGCTACACCTTC,CASSLDSYGYTF
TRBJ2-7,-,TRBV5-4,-,TGTGCCAGCAGCATTGGACGGGGATACGAGCAGTACTTC,CASSIGRGYEQYF
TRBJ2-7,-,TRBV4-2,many,TGTGCCAGCAGCCAAGATGGAGAGTCCTACGAGCAGTACTTC,CASSQDGESYEQYF
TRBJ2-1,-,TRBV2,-,TGTGCCAGCTTGGCAGGGGCCTACAATGAGCAGTTCTTC,CASLAGAYNEQFF
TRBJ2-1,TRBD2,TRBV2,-,TGTGCCAGCAGTGTAATAAGCGGGAGGAGCAATGAGCAGTTCTTC,CASSVISGRSNEQFF
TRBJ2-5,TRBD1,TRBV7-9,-,TGTGCCAGCAGCTCGGGACAGGGTCCAGAGACCCAGTACTTC,CASSSGQGPETQYF
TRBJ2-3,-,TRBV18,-,TGTGCCAGCTCACCCGGGGATATCAAGAGTTATGTCACCGGGACAGATACGCAGTATTTT,CASSPGDIKSYVTGTDTQYF
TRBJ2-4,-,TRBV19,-,TGTGCCAGTAGTGAACTACTAGCCAAAAACATTCAGTACTTC,CASSELLAKNIQYF
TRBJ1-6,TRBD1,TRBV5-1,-,TGCGCCAGCAGCGCCGGGACAGGGCAATTAGAACCCCTCCACTTT,CASSAGTGQLEPLHF
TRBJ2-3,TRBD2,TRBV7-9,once,TGTGCCAGCAGCTTAGTGGCGGGGGTCACAGATACGCAGTATTTT,CASSLVAGVTDTQYF
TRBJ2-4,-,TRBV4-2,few,TGTGCCAGCAGCCAAGAGAACAGGGAAAACATTCAGTACTTC,CASSQENRENIQYF
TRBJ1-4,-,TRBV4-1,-,TGCGCCAGCAGCCCCGACAGTGCAACTAATGAAAAACTGTTTTTT,CASSPDSATNEKLFF
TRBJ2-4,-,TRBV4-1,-,TGCGCCAGCAGCCAGAGAGGACAGTCGTCCAAAAACATTCAGTACTTC,CASSQRGQSSKNIQYF
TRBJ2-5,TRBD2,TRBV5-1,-,TGCGCCAGCAGCCCGGGACTAGGGGAGACCCAGTACTTC,CASSPGLGETQYF
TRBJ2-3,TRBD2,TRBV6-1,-,TGTGCCAGCATCTGGGCGGGGGAAGACACAGATACGCAGTATTTT,CASIWAGEDTDTQYF
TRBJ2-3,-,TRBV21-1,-,TGTGCCAGCACCATACTAGCGGGGGCCCCTAGCACAGATACGCAGTATTTT,CASTILAGAPSTDTQYF
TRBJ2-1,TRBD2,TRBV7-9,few,TGTGCCACCCGCCCCCCAGTGTTCGGCGGGAGAGGTTCCTACAATGAGCAGTTCTTC,CATRPPVFGGRGSYNEQFF
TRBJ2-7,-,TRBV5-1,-,TGCGCCAGCAGCTTGGAGAATGGAGGCTACGAGCAGTACTTC,CASSLENGGYEQYF
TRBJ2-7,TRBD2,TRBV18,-,TGTGCCAGCTCACCGGCTAGCGGCTACGAGCAGTACTTC,CASSPASGYEQYF
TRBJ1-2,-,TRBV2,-,TGTGCCAGCAGTGAAAACTTCTATGGCTACACCTTC,CASSENFYGYTF
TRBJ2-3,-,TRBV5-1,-,TGCGCCAGCAGCCTAGGACAGAGTAACACAGATACGCAGTATTTT,CASSLGQSNTDTQYF
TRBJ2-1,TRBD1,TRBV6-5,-,TGTGCCAGCAGCCAGACAGGGCCCTACAATGAGCAGTTCTTC,CASSQTGPYNEQFF